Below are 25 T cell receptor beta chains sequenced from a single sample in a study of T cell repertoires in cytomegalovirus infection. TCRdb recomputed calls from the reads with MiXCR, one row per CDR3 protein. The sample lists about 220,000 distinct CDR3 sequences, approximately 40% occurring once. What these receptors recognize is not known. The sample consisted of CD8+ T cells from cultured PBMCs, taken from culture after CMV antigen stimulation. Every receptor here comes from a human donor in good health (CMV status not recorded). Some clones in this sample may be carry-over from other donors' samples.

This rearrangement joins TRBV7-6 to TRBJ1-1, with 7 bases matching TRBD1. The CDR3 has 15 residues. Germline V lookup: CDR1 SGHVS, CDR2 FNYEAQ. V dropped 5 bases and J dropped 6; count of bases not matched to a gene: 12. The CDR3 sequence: CASSQAGGEGAEAFF. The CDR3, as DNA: TGTGCCAGCAGCCAAGCAGGGGGAGAAGGGGCTGAAGCTTTCTTT. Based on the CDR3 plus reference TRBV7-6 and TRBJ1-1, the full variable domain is GAGVSQSPRYKVTKRGQDVALRCDPISGHVSLYWYRQALGQGPEFLTYFNYEAQQDKSGLPNDRFSAERPEGSISTLTIQRTEQRDSAMYRCASSQAGGEGAEAFFGQGTRLTVV.

CDR3 amino acids: CATGSKSNYGYTF. The CDR3 DNA sequence: TGTGCCACCGGCAGCAAATCTAACTATGGCTACACCTTC. The rearrangement uses TRBV24-1 and TRBJ1-2; D is uncertain. Germline V lookup: CDR1 KGHDR, CDR2 SFDVKD. V dropped 9 bases and J dropped 0 bases, with 10 bases sitting between them. This CDR3 region has 13 residues.

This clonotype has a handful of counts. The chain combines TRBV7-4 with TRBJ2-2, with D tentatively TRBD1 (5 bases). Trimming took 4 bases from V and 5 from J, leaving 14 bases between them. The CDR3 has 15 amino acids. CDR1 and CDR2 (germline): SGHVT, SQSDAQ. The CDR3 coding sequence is TGTGCCAGCAGCTCGAAGACAGCCCCGACCGGGGAGCTGTTTTTT. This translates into CASSSKTAPTGELFF.

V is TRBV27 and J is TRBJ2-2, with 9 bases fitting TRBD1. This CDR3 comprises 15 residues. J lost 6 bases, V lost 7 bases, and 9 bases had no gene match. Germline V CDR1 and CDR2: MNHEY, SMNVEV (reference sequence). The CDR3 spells CASKPRDRVSGELFF. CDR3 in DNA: TGTGCCAGCAAGCCCCGGGACAGGGTATCCGGGGAGCTGTTTTTT.

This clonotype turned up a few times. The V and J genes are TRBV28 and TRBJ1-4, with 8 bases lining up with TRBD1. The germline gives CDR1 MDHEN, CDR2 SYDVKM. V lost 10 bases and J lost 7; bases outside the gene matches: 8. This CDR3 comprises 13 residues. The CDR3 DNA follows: TGTGCCACCCAGACAGGGGCGGGTGAAAAACTGTTTTTT. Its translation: CATQTGAGEKLFF.

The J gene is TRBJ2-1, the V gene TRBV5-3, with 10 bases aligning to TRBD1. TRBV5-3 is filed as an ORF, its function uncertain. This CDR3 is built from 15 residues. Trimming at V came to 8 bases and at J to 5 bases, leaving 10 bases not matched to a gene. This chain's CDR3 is CASRPDRGLHNEQFF. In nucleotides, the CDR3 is TGTGCCAGCAGACCCGACAGGGGGCTTCACAATGAGCAGTTCTTC.

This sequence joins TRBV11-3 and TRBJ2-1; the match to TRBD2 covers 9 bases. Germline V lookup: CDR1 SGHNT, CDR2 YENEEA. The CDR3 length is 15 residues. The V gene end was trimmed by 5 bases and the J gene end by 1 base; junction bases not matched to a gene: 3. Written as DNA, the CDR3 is TGTGCCAGCAGCCCTACTAGCGGGTCCTACAATGAGCAGTTCTTC. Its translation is CASSPTSGSYNEQFF.

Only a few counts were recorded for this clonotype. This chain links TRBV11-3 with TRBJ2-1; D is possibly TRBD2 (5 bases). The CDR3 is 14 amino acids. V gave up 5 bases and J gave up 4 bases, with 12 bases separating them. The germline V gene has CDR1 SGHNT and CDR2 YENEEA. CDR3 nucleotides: TGTGCCAGCAGCCCCAGGACTGGGTACAATGAGCAGTTCTTC. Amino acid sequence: CASSPRTGYNEQFF. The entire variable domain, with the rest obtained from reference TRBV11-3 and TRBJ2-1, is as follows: EAGVVQSPRYKIIEKKQPVAFWCNPISGHNTLYWYLQNLGQGPELLIRYENEEAVDDSQLPKDRFSAERLKGVDSTLKIQPAELGDSAVYLCASSPRTGYNEQFFGPGTRLTVL.

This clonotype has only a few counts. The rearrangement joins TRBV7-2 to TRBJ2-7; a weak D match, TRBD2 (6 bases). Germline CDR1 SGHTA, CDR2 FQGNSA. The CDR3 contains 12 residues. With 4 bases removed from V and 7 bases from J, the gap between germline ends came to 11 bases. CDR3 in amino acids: CASSSAEGEQYF. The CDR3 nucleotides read TGTGCCAGCAGCTCGGCGGAGGGGGAGCAGTACTTC.

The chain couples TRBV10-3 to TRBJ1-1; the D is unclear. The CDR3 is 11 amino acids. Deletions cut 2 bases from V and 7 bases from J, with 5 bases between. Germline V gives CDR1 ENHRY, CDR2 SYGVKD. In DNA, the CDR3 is TGTGCCATCAGTGAGGAGGGTGAAGCTTTCTTT. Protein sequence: CAISEEGEAFF.

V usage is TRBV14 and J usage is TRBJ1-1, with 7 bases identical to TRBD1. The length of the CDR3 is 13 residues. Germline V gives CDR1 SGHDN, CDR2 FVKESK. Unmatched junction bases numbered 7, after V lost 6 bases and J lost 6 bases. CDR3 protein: CASRRDRASEAFF. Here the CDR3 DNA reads TGTGCCAGCAGGCGGGACAGAGCCTCTGAAGCTTTCTTT.

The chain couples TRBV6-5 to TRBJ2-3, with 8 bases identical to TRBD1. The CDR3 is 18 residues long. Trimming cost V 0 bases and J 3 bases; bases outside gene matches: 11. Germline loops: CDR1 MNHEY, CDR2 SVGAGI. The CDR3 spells CASSYSVRRQGRTDTQYF. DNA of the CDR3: TGTGCCAGCAGTTACTCAGTAAGGAGACAGGGGAGGACAGATACGCAGTATTTT.

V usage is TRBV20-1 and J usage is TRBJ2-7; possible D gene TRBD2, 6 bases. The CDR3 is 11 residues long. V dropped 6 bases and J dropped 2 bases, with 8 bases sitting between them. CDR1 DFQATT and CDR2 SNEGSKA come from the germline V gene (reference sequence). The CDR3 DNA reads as TGCAGTGCACGGACTACCTACGAGCAGTACTTC. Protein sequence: CSARTTYEQYF.

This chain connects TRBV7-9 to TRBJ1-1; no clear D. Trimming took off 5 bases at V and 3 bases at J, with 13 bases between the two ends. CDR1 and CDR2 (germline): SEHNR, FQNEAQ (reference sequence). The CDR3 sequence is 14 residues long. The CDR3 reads CASSQHDGDTEAFF. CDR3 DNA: TGTGCCAGCAGCCAACATGACGGAGACACTGAAGCTTTCTTT.

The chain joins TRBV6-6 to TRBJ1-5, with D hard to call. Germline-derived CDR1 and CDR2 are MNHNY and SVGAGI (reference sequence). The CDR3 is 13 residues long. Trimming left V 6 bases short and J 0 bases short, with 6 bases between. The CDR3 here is CASSPNSNQPQHF. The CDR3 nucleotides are TGTGCCAGCAGCCCTAATAGCAATCAGCCCCAGCATTTT.

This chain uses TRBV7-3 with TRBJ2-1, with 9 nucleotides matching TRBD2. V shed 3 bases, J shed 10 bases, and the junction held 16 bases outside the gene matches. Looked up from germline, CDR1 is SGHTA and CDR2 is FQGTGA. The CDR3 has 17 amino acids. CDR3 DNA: TGTGCCAGCAGCTTCTCGTTTAAGCGGGAGGCGGGCTGGGAGCAGTTCTTC. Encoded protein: CASSFSFKREAGWEQFF.

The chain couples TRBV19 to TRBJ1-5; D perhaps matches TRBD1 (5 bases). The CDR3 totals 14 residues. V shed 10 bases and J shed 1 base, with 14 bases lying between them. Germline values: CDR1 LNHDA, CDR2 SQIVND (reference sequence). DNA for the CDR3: TGTGCCACGGACGCCAGGGCCAGCAATCAGCCCCAGCATTTT. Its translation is CATDARASNQPQHF.

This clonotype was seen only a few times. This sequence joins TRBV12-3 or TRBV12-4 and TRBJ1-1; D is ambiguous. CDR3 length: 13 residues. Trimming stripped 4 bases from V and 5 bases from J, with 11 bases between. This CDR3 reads CASSWALGTEAFF. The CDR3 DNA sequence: TGTGCCAGCAGTTGGGCCCTAGGGACTGAAGCTTTCTTT.

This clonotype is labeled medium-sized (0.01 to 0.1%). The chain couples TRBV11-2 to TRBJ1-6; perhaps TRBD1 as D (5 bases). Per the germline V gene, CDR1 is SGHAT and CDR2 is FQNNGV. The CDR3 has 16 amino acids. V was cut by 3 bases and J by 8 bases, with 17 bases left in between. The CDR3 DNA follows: TGTGCCAGCAGCTTTTCCCCGGGACGGGGGGATTCACCCCTCCACTTT. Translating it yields CASSFSPGRGDSPLHF. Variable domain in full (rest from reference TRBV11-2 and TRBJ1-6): EAGVAQSPRYKIIEKRQSVAFWCNPISGHATLYWYQQILGQGPKLLIQFQNNGVVDDSQLPKDRFSAERLKGVDSTLKIQPAKLEDSAVYLCASSFSPGRGDSPLHFGNGTRLTVT.

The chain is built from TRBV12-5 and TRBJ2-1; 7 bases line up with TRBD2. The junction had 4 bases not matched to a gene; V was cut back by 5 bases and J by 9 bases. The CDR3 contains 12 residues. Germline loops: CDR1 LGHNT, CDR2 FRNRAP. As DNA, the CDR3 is TGTGCTAGTGGTCCCCCGGGGGGTGAGCAGTTCTTC. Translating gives CASGPPGGEQFF.

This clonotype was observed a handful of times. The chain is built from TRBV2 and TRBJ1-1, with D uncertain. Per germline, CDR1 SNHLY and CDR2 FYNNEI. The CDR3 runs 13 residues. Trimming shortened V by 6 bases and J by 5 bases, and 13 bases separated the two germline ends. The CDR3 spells CASRDGHPTEAFF. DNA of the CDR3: TGTGCCAGCAGGGACGGTCATCCGACTGAAGCTTTCTTT.

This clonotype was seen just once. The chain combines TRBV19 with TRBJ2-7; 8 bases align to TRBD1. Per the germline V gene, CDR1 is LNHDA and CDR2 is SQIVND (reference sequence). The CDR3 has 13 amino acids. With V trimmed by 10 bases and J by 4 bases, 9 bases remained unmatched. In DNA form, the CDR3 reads TGTGCCACCGACCAGGGGGCCGGGTACGAGCAGTACTTC. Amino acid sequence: CATDQGAGYEQYF.

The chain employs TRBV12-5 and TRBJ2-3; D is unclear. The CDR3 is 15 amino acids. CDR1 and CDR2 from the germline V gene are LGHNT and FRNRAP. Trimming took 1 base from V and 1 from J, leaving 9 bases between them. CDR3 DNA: TGTGCTAGTGGTTTGGACGCGACGGGCACAGATACGCAGTATTTT. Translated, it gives CASGLDATGTDTQYF.

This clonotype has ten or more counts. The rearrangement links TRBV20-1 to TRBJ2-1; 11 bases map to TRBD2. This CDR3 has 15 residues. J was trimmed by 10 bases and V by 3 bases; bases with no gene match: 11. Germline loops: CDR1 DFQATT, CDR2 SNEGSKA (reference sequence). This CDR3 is CSASGSTSGRGEQFF. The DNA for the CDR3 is TGCAGTGCTAGTGGGTCAACTAGCGGGAGAGGGGAGCAGTTCTTC.

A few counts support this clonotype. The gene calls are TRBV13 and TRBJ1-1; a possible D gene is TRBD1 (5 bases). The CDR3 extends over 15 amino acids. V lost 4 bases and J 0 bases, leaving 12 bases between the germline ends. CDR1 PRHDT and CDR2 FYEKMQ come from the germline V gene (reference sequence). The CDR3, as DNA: TGTGCCAGCAGCTCCCCGCAGGGACTGAACACTGAAGCTTTCTTT. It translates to CASSSPQGLNTEAFF.